This T cell receptor (beta chain) was captured in a study of CD8 T cells in ankylosing spondylitis. Overall study findings and caveats: A motif in TCR beta, a set of eight highly homologous variants, appeared characteristic of ankylosing spondylitis blood.

This clonotype was counted a few times. Its antigen is still unknown. MiXCR, run by TCRdb on the 5' RACE reads, gives a single entry per CDR3 protein. The sample lists 35,000 or so distinct CDR3 sequences; approximately 17% were seen once. The CDR3 has 13 residues. The V gene's germline CDR1 is SQVTM and CDR2 ANQGSEA. V was trimmed by 3 bases and J by 0 bases, leaving 8 bases between them. This TCR derives from a male donor with ankylosing spondylitis or in good health (not recorded which). The sequenced sample consisted of blood. This chain connects TRBV29-1 to TRBJ1-1, with D perhaps TRBD1 (5 bases). The CDR3: CSVDRAMNTEAFF. Here the CDR3 DNA reads TGCAGCGTTGACAGGGCGATGAACACTGAAGCTTTCTTT.